This T cell receptor beta chain was observed in a study of blood T cell repertoires in COVID-19. Sequencing used immunoSEQ multiplex PCR; TCRdb keeps in-frame clones, though not all of them. The data contain a few hundred thousand clones, around 80% of them singletons. Per germline, CDR1 SGHAT and CDR2 FQNNGV. CDR3 size: 16 residues. The germline V and J ends were trimmed by 6 bases and 5 bases, with 21 bases remaining between them. The rearrangement uses TRBV11-2 and TRBJ2-3; TRBD2 is a possible D gene (5 bases). Sequenced material: PBMCs or T cells enriched from blood (not recorded which). The receptor comes from a man aged 35-49 years who had been exposed to COVID-19. CDR3 nucleotides: TGTGCCAGCAGTAGACGAGGGAACCCGCCCGGAGATACGCAGTATTTT. This gives the protein CASSRRGNPPGDTQYF. The whole variable domain, filled in from reference TRBV11-2 and TRBJ2-3, reads EAGVAQSPRYKIIEKRQSVAFWCNPISGHATLYWYQQILGQGPKLLIQFQNNGVVDDSQLPKDRFSAERLKGVDSTLKIQPAKLEDSAVYLCASSRRGNPPGDTQYFGPGTRLTVL.